The 11 T cell receptor beta chains in this list originate from one sample, sequenced in a study of response to subunit inactivated influenza vaccine. MiXCR, run by TCRdb on the RT-PCR reads, gives a single entry per CDR3 protein. In the table there are about 540,000 distinct CDR3 sequences, approximately 20% of which are singletons. The same data also went into a second study, on T cells expressing NK-cell markers. That report adds: 5'RACE template switching with UMIs generated TCR beta cDNA.

Sequenced here: CD4+ T cells sorted from PBMCs, sampled 11 to 12 days after vaccination. Every receptor here comes from a man in his fifties or sixties who received an inactivated influenza vaccine.

The V gene is TRBV7-9, the J gene TRBJ2-7; D might be TRBD1 (6 bases). The germline V and J ends were trimmed by 5 bases and 5 bases, with 13 bases remaining between them. CDR1 and CDR2 from the germline V gene are SEHNR and FQNEAQ (reference sequence). This CDR3 is 13 amino acids long. The CDR3 spells CASSLSQGNEQYF. In nucleotides, the CDR3 is TGTGCCAGCAGCCTCAGCCAGGGGAACGAGCAGTACTTC.

This clonotype has more than one count but fewer than ten. This chain links TRBV5-1 with TRBJ2-7; a possible D gene is TRBD2 (6 bases). Germline V gene sequence: CDR1 SGHRS, CDR2 YFSETQ. CDR3 size: 15 residues. V shed 4 bases and J shed 3 bases, with 17 bases lying between them. Here the CDR3 reads CASSPSSEEVYEQYF. CDR3 DNA sequence: TGCGCCAGCAGCCCCTCTAGCGAGGAGGTCTACGAGCAGTACTTC. Full variable domain (rest looked up from reference TRBV5-1 and TRBJ2-7): KAGVTQTPRYLIKTRGQQVTLSCSPISGHRSVSWYQQTPGQGLQFLFEYFSETQRNKGNFPGRFSGRQFSNSRSEMNVSTLELGDSALYLCASSPSSEEVYEQYFGPGTRLTVT.

V gene TRBV12-3 or TRBV12-4 combines with J gene TRBJ2-1; 8 bases are shared with TRBD1. Trimming at V came to 1 base and at J to 5 bases, leaving 4 bases not matched to a gene. The length of the CDR3 is 15 residues. This CDR3 reads CASSLGTGWNNEQFF. The DNA of the CDR3 is TGTGCCAGCAGTTTAGGGACAGGGTGGAACAATGAGCAGTTCTTC.

The gene calls are TRBV5-1 and TRBJ1-3; D unresolved. The length of the CDR3 is 15 residues. The germline V gene has CDR1 SGHRS and CDR2 YFSETQ. V was trimmed by 2 bases and J by 0 bases, leaving 9 bases between them. The CDR3 DNA is TGCGCCAGCAGCTTTCAAGGTGTCTCTGGAAACACCATATATTTT. Translation gives CASSFQGVSGNTIYF.

This clonotype was counted only a few times. The J gene is TRBJ2-3, the V gene TRBV2, with a tentative D call TRBD2 (5 bases). V was pared by 5 bases and J by 0 bases, with 9 bases between. Germline loops: CDR1 SNHLY, CDR2 FYNNEI. The CDR3 extends over 14 amino acids. CDR3 nucleotide sequence: TGTGCCAGCAGTATAGCGACTAGCACAGATACGCAGTATTTT. Translating it yields CASSIATSTDTQYF.

The sample holds a few counts of this clonotype. The junction does not match germline at one end; this may be a read error. The genes are TRBV7-2 and TRBJ2-1; D gene unclear. This CDR3 is 13 amino acids long. The germline V gene has CDR1 SGHTA and CDR2 FQGNSA. The CDR3 protein is CASSFYSNNEQFF. CDR3 in DNA: TGTGCCAGCAGCTTCTACTCCAACAATGAGCAGTTCTTC.

This chain connects TRBV4-3 to TRBJ1-1; D unresolved. The germline gives CDR1 LGHNA, CDR2 YSLEER. Trimming cost V 0 bases and J 5 bases, with 10 bases left between them. The CDR3 spans 14 residues. The DNA of the CDR3 is TGCGCCAGCAGCCAAGAAGGTCCGGGGACTGAAGCTTTCTTT. Residues: CASSQEGPGTEAFF.

The rearrangement uses TRBV7-2 and TRBJ2-4; 9 positions agree with TRBD2. Germline lookup yields CDR1 SGHTA and CDR2 FQGNSA. V trimming: 1 base; J trimming: 10 bases; junction bases outside the gene matches: 5. This CDR3 region has 14 residues. The CDR3 loop is CASSLGGGVGIQYF. CDR3 coding DNA: TGTGCCAGCAGCTTAGGCGGGGGGGTGGGGATTCAGTACTTC. Filled out from reference TRBV7-2 and TRBJ2-4, the complete variable domain reads GAGVSQSPSNKVTEKGKDVELRCDPISGHTALYWYRQSLGQGLEFLIYFQGNSAPDKSGLPSDRFSAERTGGSVSTLTIQRTQQEDSAVYLCASSLGGGVGIQYFGAGTRLSVL.

This sequence joins TRBV20-1 and TRBJ2-2, with 9 bases fitting TRBD2. The V gene's germline CDR1 is DFQATT and CDR2 SNEGSKA (reference sequence). The CDR3 totals 19 residues. V lost 0 bases, J lost 6 bases, and 17 bases stayed unmatched. The CDR3 here is CSARDSLLTREGRAGELFF. The CDR3 nucleotides are TGCAGTGCTAGAGATTCCCTCCTAACGCGGGAGGGCCGCGCCGGGGAGCTGTTTTTT.

A few counts support this clonotype. This rearrangement joins TRBV5-1 to TRBJ2-4; D is perhaps TRBD1 (7 bases). The V gene's germline CDR1 is SGHRS and CDR2 YFSETQ. Trimming took 0 bases from V and 5 from J, leaving 15 bases between them. This CDR3 spans 16 amino acids. Written as DNA, the CDR3 is TGCGCCAGCAGCTTGGCTGTGGGCAGGGGGGAAAACATTCAGTACTTC. It yields the protein CASSLAVGRGENIQYF.

V and J are TRBV5-1 and TRBJ1-6, with TRBD1 matching 11 bases. Germline lookup yields CDR1 SGHRS and CDR2 YFSETQ. With V trimmed by 4 bases and J by 7 bases, 4 bases remained unmatched. The CDR3 contains 15 residues. CDR3 nucleotides: TGCGCCAGCAGCGTCCGGGACAGGGGGAATTCACCCCTCCACTTT. Translating gives CASSVRDRGNSPLHF.